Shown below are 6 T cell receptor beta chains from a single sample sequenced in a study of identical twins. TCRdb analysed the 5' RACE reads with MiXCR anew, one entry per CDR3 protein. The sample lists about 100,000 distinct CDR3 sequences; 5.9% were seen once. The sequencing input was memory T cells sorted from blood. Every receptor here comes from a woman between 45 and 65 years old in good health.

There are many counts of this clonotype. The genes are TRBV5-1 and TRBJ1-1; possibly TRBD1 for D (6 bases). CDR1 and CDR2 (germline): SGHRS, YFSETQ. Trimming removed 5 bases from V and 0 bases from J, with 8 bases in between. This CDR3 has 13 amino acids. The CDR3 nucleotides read TGCGCCAGCAGGGACAGTATGAACACTGAAGCTTTCTTT. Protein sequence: CASRDSMNTEAFF.

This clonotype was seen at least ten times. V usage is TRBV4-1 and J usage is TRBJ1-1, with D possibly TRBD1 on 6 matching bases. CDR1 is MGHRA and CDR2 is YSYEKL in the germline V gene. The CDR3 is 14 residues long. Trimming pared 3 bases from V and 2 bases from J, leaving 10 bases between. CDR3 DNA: TGCGCCAGCAGCCACGGACAGCGCAACACTGAAGCTTTCTTT. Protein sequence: CASSHGQRNTEAFF.

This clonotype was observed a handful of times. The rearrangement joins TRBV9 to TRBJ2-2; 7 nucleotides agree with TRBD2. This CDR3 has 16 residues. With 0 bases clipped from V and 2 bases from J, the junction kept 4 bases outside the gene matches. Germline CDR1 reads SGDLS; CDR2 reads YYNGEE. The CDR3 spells CASSVAGGANTGELFF. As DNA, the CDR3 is TGTGCCAGCAGCGTAGCGGGAGGCGCAAACACCGGGGAGCTGTTTTTT.

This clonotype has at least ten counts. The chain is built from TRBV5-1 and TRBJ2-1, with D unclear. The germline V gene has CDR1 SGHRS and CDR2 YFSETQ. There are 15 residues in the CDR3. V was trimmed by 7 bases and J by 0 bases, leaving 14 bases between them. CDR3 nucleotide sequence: TGCGCCAGCTCTTTTGCGCCCAGCTCCTACAATGAGCAGTTCTTC. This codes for CASSFAPSSYNEQFF.

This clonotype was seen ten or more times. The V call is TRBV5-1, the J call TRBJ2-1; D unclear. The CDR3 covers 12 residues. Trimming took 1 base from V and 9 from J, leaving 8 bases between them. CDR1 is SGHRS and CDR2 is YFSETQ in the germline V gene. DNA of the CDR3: TGCGCCAGCAGCTTGCCGGTAGGTGAGCAGTTCTTC. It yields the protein CASSLPVGEQFF.

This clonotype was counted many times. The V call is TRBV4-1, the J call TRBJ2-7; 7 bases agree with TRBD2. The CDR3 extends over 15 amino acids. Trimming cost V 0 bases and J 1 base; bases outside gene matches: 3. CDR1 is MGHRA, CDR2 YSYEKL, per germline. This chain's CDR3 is CASSQDIGGSYEQYV. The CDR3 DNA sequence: TGCGCCAGCAGCCAAGATATCGGGGGGTCCTACGAGCAGTACGTC.